This is a list of T cell receptor beta chains from one sample in a study of blood T cells in healthy people across ages. TCRdb passed the 5' RACE reads through MiXCR, listing each CDR3 protein once. The table lists 500,000 to 650,000 distinct CDR3 sequences, about 27% of them singletons. These sequences were also reported in another study, on T cells of mothers and their children.

The specimen sequenced was blood. Source of these receptors: a boy aged 2-15 years in good health. Each CDR3 is given with its conserved first and last residue. D genes are given only for firm matches. The size entry is marked missing in some rows and otherwise reads once, few, many or a size class.

j_call,v_call,d_call,clone_size,cdr3_aa,cdr3_nt
TRBJ2-5,TRBV6-5,NA,NA,CASWTGETQYF,TGTGCCTCCTGGACGGGAGAGACCCAGTACTTC
TRBJ2-5,TRBV29-1,NA,many,CSAVSVQETQYF,TGCAGCGCTGTTTCGGTCCAAGAGACCCAGTACTTC
TRBJ2-5,TRBV10-3,TRBD2,many,CATRAGVGETQYF,TGTGCCACCAGAGCGGGAGTAGGAGAGACCCAGTACTTC
TRBJ1-2,TRBV5-6,NA,NA,CASSPSSMGGSSGYTF,TGTGCCAGCAGCCCGTCTAGCATGGGGGGTTCGTCTGGCTACACCTTC
TRBJ2-1,TRBV12-3/TRBV12-4,NA,few,CASSLASEVNEQFF,TGTGCCAGCAGTTTAGCGTCCGAGGTTAATGAGCAGTTCTTC
TRBJ1-6,TRBV12-3/TRBV12-4,NA,once,CASSLTPSPLHF,TGTGCCAGCAGTTTAACCCCTTCACCCCTCCACTTT
TRBJ1-1,TRBV28,NA,NA,CASRQGWNTEAFF,TGTGCCAGCAGACAGGGCTGGAACACTGAAGCTTTCTTT
TRBJ2-7,TRBV7-9,TRBD1,few,CASSLIWDSTYEQYF,TGTGCCAGCAGCTTAATCTGGGACAGTACCTACGAGCAGTACTTC
TRBJ2-5,TRBV12-3/TRBV12-4,NA,NA,CASSPREETQYF,TGTGCCAGCAGTCCCCGGGAGGAGACCCAGTACTTC
TRBJ2-7,TRBV6-1,NA,few,CASTLIGLSYEQYF,TGTGCCAGCACCTTGATCGGCCTCTCCTACGAGCAGTACTTC
TRBJ2-5,TRBV28,TRBD2,NA,CASSPGLAGGEETQYF,TGTGCCAGCAGCCCCGGACTAGCGGGAGGGGAAGAGACCCAGTACTTC
TRBJ1-5,TRBV18,TRBD1,once,CASSLSSQGLQPQHF,TGTGCCAGCTCACTCTCTTCACAGGGGCTTCAGCCCCAGCATTTT
TRBJ2-1,TRBV2,NA,NA,CASMRDVNNEQFF,TGTGCCAGCATGCGGGACGTAAACAATGAGCAGTTCTTC
TRBJ2-7,TRBV7-3,TRBD2,NA,CASSPRGTRGDEQYF,TGTGCCAGCAGCCCAAGGGGGACTAGGGGTGACGAGCAGTACTTC
TRBJ2-2,TRBV20-1,NA,NA,CSAGWGTGELFF,TGCAGTGCTGGTTGGGGCACCGGGGAGCTGTTTTTT
TRBJ2-5,TRBV30,NA,many,CAWSGLRMETQYF,TGTGCCTGGAGTGGTTTAAGGATGGAGACCCAGTACTTC
TRBJ2-5,TRBV12-3/TRBV12-4,TRBD2,NA,CASTESPSGGNQETQYF,TGTGCCAGCACCGAGAGTCCTAGCGGGGGGAACCAAGAGACCCAGTACTTC
TRBJ1-2,TRBV12-3/TRBV12-4,NA,NA,CASSLAPSYGYTF,TGTGCCAGCAGTTTAGCTCCCAGCTATGGCTACACCTTC
TRBJ2-7,TRBV7-9,TRBD1,few,CASSRDRVREQYF,TGTGCCAGCAGCCGGGACAGGGTGAGGGAGCAGTACTTC
TRBJ2-2,TRBV29-1,TRBD2,NA,CSVVTSGSSGELFF,TGCAGCGTTGTGACTAGCGGGAGTAGCGGGGAGCTGTTTTTT
TRBJ2-5,TRBV6-5,NA,NA,CASSYSIEDQETQYF,TGTGCCAGCAGTTACTCGATAGAGGACCAAGAGACCCAGTACTTC
TRBJ2-5,TRBV5-1,NA,few,CASSVGPRETQYF,TGCGCCAGCAGCGTTGGACCGCGGGAGACCCAGTACTTC
TRBJ1-6,TRBV20-1,TRBD1,NA,CSAPVSGTGQSPLHF,TGCAGTGCTCCCGTGTCCGGGACAGGACAGTCACCCCTCCACTTT
TRBJ2-2,TRBV20-1,NA,few,CSARIPSVNTGELFF,TGCAGTGCTAGGATTCCTAGCGTGAACACCGGGGAGCTGTTTTTT
TRBJ1-1,TRBV18,NA,NA,CASSPDLDTEAFF,TGTGCCAGCTCACCGGACTTAGACACTGAAGCTTTCTTT
TRBJ2-5,TRBV5-5,TRBD1,NA,CASSLEGTGGLETQYF,TGTGCCAGCAGCTTGGAAGGGACAGGGGGCTTAGAGACCCAGTACTTC
TRBJ2-7,TRBV9,TRBD2,NA,CASSVGGTSGSYEQYF,TGTGCCAGCAGCGTAGGAGGGACTAGCGGGAGCTACGAGCAGTACTTC
TRBJ2-3,TRBV7-3,TRBD1,few,CASSSQDRGFDTQYF,TGTGCCAGCAGCAGCCAGGACAGGGGTTTTGATACGCAGTATTTT
TRBJ2-3,TRBV7-2,TRBD2,NA,CASSLEGGSQDTQYF,TGTGCCAGCAGCTTAGAAGGCGGGAGTCAGGATACGCAGTATTTT
TRBJ2-7,TRBV7-9,NA,NA,CASTEGRPYEQYF,TGTGCCTCCACGGAAGGTAGGCCCTACGAGCAGTACTTC
TRBJ2-3,TRBV10-3,TRBD1,few,CAISDSQGARTDTQYF,TGTGCCATCAGTGATAGCCAGGGGGCGAGGACAGATACGCAGTATTTT
TRBJ2-7,TRBV3-1,NA,few,CASSLSVTNEQYF,TGTGCCAGCAGCCTTTCAGTTACCAACGAGCAGTACTTC
TRBJ1-4,TRBV7-9,TRBD1,NA,CASSSRRDRDEKLFF,TGTGCCAGCAGCTCACGCCGGGACAGAGATGAAAAACTGTTTTTT
TRBJ2-4,TRBV6-2/TRBV6-3,TRBD2,few,CASSYLGTSGGASLAKNIQYF,TGTGCCAGCAGTTACCTCGGGACTAGCGGGGGGGCATCTCTAGCCAAAAACATTCAGTACTTC
TRBJ2-1,TRBV20-1,TRBD1,NA,CSARAYRDREIDEQFF,TGCAGTGCTAGAGCCTACCGGGACAGAGAAATCGATGAGCAGTTCTTC
TRBJ1-1,TRBV18,NA,NA,CASSPKQGWVNTEAFF,TGTGCCAGCTCACCCAAACAGGGATGGGTGAACACTGAAGCTTTCTTT
TRBJ2-7,TRBV21-1,NA,NA,CASSSTGTGEFYEQYF,TGTGCCAGCAGCTCGACCGGGACAGGGGAATTCTACGAGCAGTACTTC
TRBJ1-1,TRBV20-1,TRBD1,NA,CSARGGTANTEAFF,TGCAGTGCTAGAGGCGGGACAGCCAACACTGAAGCTTTCTTT
TRBJ2-1,TRBV2,TRBD2,few,CASRDSGGLTYNEQFF,TGTGCCAGCAGAGATAGCGGGGGCCTTACCTACAATGAGCAGTTCTTC
TRBJ1-4,TRBV4-2,NA,NA,CASSQDDGRAAVGSAQKLFF,TGTGCCAGCAGCCAAGATGACGGGCGTGCCGCGGTGGGGTCTGCGCAAAAACTGTTTTTT
TRBJ2-1,TRBV21-1,NA,few,CASSKQAVYNEQFF,TGTGCCAGCAGCAAACAGGCAGTCTACAATGAGCAGTTCTTC
TRBJ2-3,TRBV10-2,NA,NA,CASNVGAGTDTQYF,TGCGCCAGCAATGTGGGGGCCGGCACAGATACGCAGTATTTT
TRBJ2-4,TRBV7-9,TRBD1,NA,CASSFQGAVKNIQYF,TGTGCCAGCAGCTTCCAGGGGGCTGTCAAAAACATTCAGTACTTC